The 21 T cell receptor beta chains below were found in one sample sequenced in a study of regulatory T cells in long-lasting Graves disease. TCR beta libraries were built with iRepertoire HTBI primers and Arm-PCR of CDR3 regions. TCRdb reprocessed the multiplex PCR reads via MiXCR and lists one record per CDR3 protein. The sample gives about 660,000 distinct CDR3 sequences, 30% of which show up once; 35% to 55% is in the top ten. The time point here: persistent/refractory GD, antithyroid drugs over 5 years with positive TRAb. The TCR library was made from RNA extracted from PBMCs. The sequences come from peripheral blood mononuclear cells (PBMCs), collected when the disease was refractory, from a patient treated with antithyroid drugs. The origin of the receptors is a female donor with Graves disease.

This clonotype was recorded at least ten times. The rearrangement joins TRBV28 to TRBJ1-6; D gene unclear. Germline values: CDR1 MDHEN, CDR2 SYDVKM. This CDR3 contains 16 residues. V lost 5 bases to trimming and J lost 8 bases, with 19 bases between them. CDR3 sequence: CASSKNGGGFDSPLHF. The CDR3 bases are TGTGCCAGCAGTAAAAACGGTGGTGGATTTGATTCACCCCTCCACTTT.

This clonotype was detected a few times. The genes are TRBV28 and TRBJ1-5; 10 bases align to TRBD1. V dropped 5 bases and J dropped 3; count of bases not matched to a gene: 4. There are 15 residues in the CDR3. CDR1 is MDHEN, CDR2 SYDVKM, per germline. This chain's CDR3 is CASSQTGGVNQPQHF. CDR3 nucleotides: TGTGCCAGCAGTCAGACAGGGGGCGTCAATCAGCCCCAGCATTTT. Complete variable domain (other parts from reference TRBV28 and TRBJ1-5): DVKVTQSSRYLVKRTGEKVFLECVQDMDHENMFWYRQDPGLGLRLIYFSYDVKMKEKGDIPEGYSVSREKKERFSLILESASTNQTSMYLCASSQTGGVNQPQHFGDGTRLSIL.

On this clonotype: Possible read error: a much larger clone is one base away. The gene calls are TRBV2 and TRBJ2-7, with a tentative D call TRBD1 (5 bases). Looked up from germline, CDR1 is SNHLY and CDR2 is FYNNEI. The CDR3 has 14 residues. The DNA for the CDR3 is TGTGCCGGCAGGGTCATGACAGAAACCTACGAGCAGTACTTC. Protein product: CAGRVMTETYEQYF. Drawing the rest from reference TRBV2 and TRBJ2-7, the complete variable domain is EPEVTQTPSHQVTQMGQEVILRCVPISNHLYFYWYRQILGQKVEFLVSFYNNEISEKSEIFDDQFSVERPDGSNFTLKIRSTKLEDSAMYFCAGRVMTETYEQYFGPGTRLTVT.

This clonotype was recorded a few times. The chain recombines TRBV6-1 with TRBJ1-5, with 7 nucleotides matching TRBD1. V was clipped by 5 bases and J by 6 bases; unmatched bases: 19. This CDR3 is built from 18 residues. The V gene's germline CDR1 is MNHNS and CDR2 SASEGT. CDR3 coding DNA: TGTGCCAGCAGTAGGACAGGACCACCGGTATTTGGCGGTCAGCCCCAGCATTTT. Its translation is CASSRTGPPVFGGQPQHF.

The chain recombines TRBV20-1 with TRBJ1-2, with D possibly matching TRBD1 (5 bases). Per the germline V gene, CDR1 is DFQATT and CDR2 is SNEGSKA (reference sequence). V lost 5 bases and J lost 1, with 8 bases in between. CDR3 size: 12 residues. This chain's CDR3 is CSASGLNYGYTF. The CDR3 coding sequence is TGCAGTGCTTCAGGGCTTAACTATGGCTACACCTTC.

This clonotype was counted between two and nine times. The chain couples TRBV5-1 to TRBJ1-5; D is possibly TRBD1 (5 bases). The CDR3 loop spans 18 amino acids. The V end was cut by 2 bases, the J end by 0 bases, with 18 bases between. Germline V lookup: CDR1 SGHRS, CDR2 YFSETQ. The CDR3 DNA reads TGCGCCAGCAGCTTCTCCGGGACGGACGTATATAGCAATCAGCCCCAGCATTTT. Translation gives CASSFSGTDVYSNQPQHF.

V is TRBV27 and J is TRBJ1-1, with D tentatively TRBD1 (6 bases). Trimming shortened V by 6 bases and J by 7 bases, and 18 bases separated the two germline ends. Germline V gene data show CDR1 as MNHEY and CDR2 as SMNVEV (reference sequence). This CDR3 is 14 amino acids long. The CDR3 DNA sequence: TGTGCCAGCAGAAGAACCCAGGGGTCTAATGAAGCTTTCTTT. Its translation is CASRRTQGSNEAFF.

This clonotype has at least ten counts. V and J are TRBV12-3 or TRBV12-4 and TRBJ2-3; perhaps TRBD1 as D (6 bases). Trimming left V 3 bases short and J 3 bases short, with 10 bases between. The CDR3 covers 14 residues. The chain's CDR3 is CASSLDRRTDTQYF. The CDR3 coding sequence is TGTGCCAGCAGTTTGGACAGAAGGACAGATACGCAGTATTTT.

The rearrangement links TRBV7-3 to TRBJ1-1, with D perhaps matching TRBD1 (6 bases). Germline V CDR1 and CDR2: SGHTA, FQGTGA. The CDR3 length is 15 residues. The V gene lost 3 bases and the J gene lost 4 bases, with 15 bases spanning the gap. The CDR3 nucleotides read TGTGCCAGCAGCTTGACAGGCCCCGGGAGCACTGAAGCTTTCTTT. Residues: CASSLTGPGSTEAFF.

In this sample, this clonotype turned up a few times. This chain connects TRBV19 to TRBJ2-4, with 8 positions matching TRBD1. Per germline, CDR1 LNHDA and CDR2 SQIVND (reference sequence). The CDR3 has 14 residues. The junction had 8 bases not matched to a gene; V was cut back by 4 bases and J by 9 bases. CDR3 in amino acids: CASSNRGNSIIQYF. In DNA form, the CDR3 reads TGTGCCAGTAGTAACAGGGGGAACTCTATCATTCAGTACTTC.

This clonotype was seen more than once but under ten times. The chain couples TRBV2 to TRBJ2-1, with D tentatively TRBD1 (6 bases). Germline V CDR1 and CDR2: SNHLY, FYNNEI. Trimming pared 4 bases from V and 4 bases from J, leaving 11 bases between. The CDR3 extends over 14 amino acids. The CDR3 DNA follows: TGTGCCAGCAGTGTTAGGACAGATTACAATGAGCAGTTCTTC. Its translation: CASSVRTDYNEQFF.

This clonotype was counted only a few times. The chain carries TRBV7-9 and TRBJ2-7; weak D call: TRBD2 (6 bases). The V end was cut by 4 bases, the J end by 6 bases, with 10 bases between. Per germline, CDR1 SEHNR and CDR2 FQNEAQ (reference sequence). The CDR3 is 12 residues long. CDR3 region: CASSYLASEQYF. The CDR3 bases are TGTGCCAGCAGCTATCTAGCGAGCGAGCAGTACTTC.

This clonotype was seen at least ten times. The chain employs TRBV6-1 and TRBJ2-6; D may be TRBD2 (5 bases). Germline lookup yields CDR1 MNHNS and CDR2 SASEGT. This CDR3 has 18 residues. V was clipped by 2 bases and J by 1 base, with 15 bases between them. The CDR3: CASSEWESSASGANVLTF. DNA for the CDR3: TGTGCCAGCAGTGAATGGGAGAGCTCCGCATCTGGGGCCAACGTCCTGACTTTC.

The genes are TRBV11-2 and TRBJ2-1; 9 nucleotides agree with TRBD2. Germline V gene sequence: CDR1 SGHAT, CDR2 FQNNGV. This CDR3 has 16 residues. J was trimmed by 4 bases and V by 2 bases; bases with no gene match: 6. The DNA of the CDR3 is TGTGCCAGCAGCTTACGTCTAGCGGGAAGTTACAATGAGCAGTTCTTC. This translates into CASSLRLAGSYNEQFF.

This clonotype came up a few times. V is TRBV20-1 and J is TRBJ1-2; perhaps TRBD1 as D (6 bases). Trimming stripped 5 bases from V and 3 bases from J, with 16 bases between. CDR1 DFQATT and CDR2 SNEGSKA come from the germline V gene (reference sequence). CDR3 length: 14 residues. The CDR3 region has the DNA TGCAGTGCTGCTACAGGGCCCGGAGACTATGGCTACACCTTC. This translates into CSAATGPGDYGYTF.

This clonotype was detected a few times. The chain recombines TRBV5-1 with TRBJ1-1, with D perhaps matching TRBD1 (5 bases). Per germline, CDR1 SGHRS and CDR2 YFSETQ. Trimming removed 3 bases from V and 1 base from J, with 13 bases in between. This CDR3 region has 15 residues. Written as DNA, the CDR3 is TGCGCCAGCAGCTCCGTCGAGACAGCGAACACTGAAGCTTTCTTT. This translates into CASSSVETANTEAFF. The full variable domain, rest sourced from reference TRBV5-1 and TRBJ1-1, is KAGVTQTPRYLIKTRGQQVTLSCSPISGHRSVSWYQQTPGQGLQFLFEYFSETQRNKGNFPGRFSGRQFSNSRSEMNVSTLELGDSALYLCASSSVETANTEAFFGQGTRLTVV.

In DNA, the CDR3 is TGTGCCAGCACTATGGGGGGACTAGCGGGATTTTACGAGCAGTACTTC. Translation gives CASTMGGLAGFYEQYF. This sequence joins TRBV6-2 or TRBV6-3 and TRBJ2-7; the match to TRBD2 covers 13 bases. The J segment lost 4 bases and the V segment lost 7 bases, leaving 10 bases of the junction unmatched. Per the germline V gene, CDR1 is MNHEY and CDR2 is SVGEGT. The CDR3 length is 16 residues.

The chain carries TRBV7-9 and TRBJ2-7; possible D gene TRBD1, 6 bases. CDR3 length: 15 amino acids. V lost 1 base to trimming and J lost 0 bases, with 10 bases between them. Germline V gene lookup returns CDR1 SEHNR and CDR2 FQNEAQ (reference sequence). Here the CDR3 reads CASSLERDISYEQYF. The CDR3 nucleotides are TGTGCCAGCAGCTTAGAACGGGACATCTCCTACGAGCAGTACTTC.

Here the CDR3 DNA reads TGCAGCGTTTCGCGGGGCTTCAATCAGCCCCAGCATTTT. Encoded protein: CSVSRGFNQPQHF. The chain joins TRBV29-1 to TRBJ1-5; D may be TRBD1 (5 bases). There are 13 residues in the CDR3. Trimming stripped 5 bases from V and 3 bases from J, with 11 bases between. Germline CDR1 SQVTM, CDR2 ANQGSEA.

There are a few counts of this clonotype. The chain is built from TRBV27 and TRBJ2-7; possibly TRBD2 for D (6 bases). Per the germline V gene, CDR1 is MNHEY and CDR2 is SMNVEV (reference sequence). The germline V and J ends were trimmed by 2 bases and 9 bases, with 11 bases remaining between them. The CDR3 runs to 12 residues. Here the CDR3 DNA reads TGTGCCAGCAGTTTAAGGGGACTGGGGCAGTACTTC. Its translation is CASSLRGLGQYF.

This clonotype was seen more than once but under ten times. The chain recombines TRBV10-3 with TRBJ2-7; D remains ambiguous. Trimming removed 0 bases at V and 4 bases at J, with 16 bases between. Germline CDR1 ENHRY, CDR2 SYGVKD. The CDR3 totals 16 residues. This chain's CDR3 is CAISESKVQSAYEQYF. The DNA of the CDR3 is TGTGCCATCAGTGAGTCTAAGGTCCAAAGTGCGTACGAGCAGTACTTC.